A single sample is the source of the 7 T cell receptor beta chains below, sequenced in a study of blood T cell repertoires in COVID-19. TCRdb's table, derived via immunoSEQ multiplex PCR, lists solely in-frame clones and lacks some. The data contain about 100,000 clones, 92% of them singletons. Sequencing was carried out using peripheral blood. Every receptor here comes from a man in his fifties or sixties with active COVID-19.

The gene calls are TRBV10-3 and TRBJ2-3, with D unclear. Trimming pared 2 bases from V and 4 bases from J, leaving 10 bases between. This CDR3 is built from 14 residues. CDR1 and CDR2 (germline): ENHRY, SYGVKD. The chain's CDR3 is CAISERSDSDTQYF. Written as DNA, the CDR3 is TGTGCCATCAGTGAGCGGTCCGATTCAGATACGCAGTATTTT.

The chain combines TRBV5-1 with TRBJ2-7, with a tentative D call TRBD1 (6 bases). Germline V lookup: CDR1 SGHRS, CDR2 YFSETQ. V was pared by 0 bases and J by 0 bases, with 10 bases between. This CDR3 contains 15 residues. The DNA for the CDR3 is TGCGCCAGCAGCTTGGAACAGGGAGTCTCCTACGAGCAGTACTTC. Translating gives CASSLEQGVSYEQYF.

V usage is TRBV7-2 and J usage is TRBJ2-1, with a weak D call TRBD2 (5 bases). The CDR3 sequence is 16 residues long. V shed 1 base and J shed 3 bases, with 13 bases lying between them. Germline V gene lookup returns CDR1 SGHTA and CDR2 FQGNSA. The DNA for the CDR3 is TGTGCCAGCAGCTTAGAGCGCGAGCGGATCTACAATGAGCAGTTCTTC. Amino acid sequence: CASSLERERIYNEQFF.

The chain links TRBV25-1 to TRBJ1-2, with D perhaps matching TRBD1 (6 bases). The CDR3 extends over 13 amino acids. The germline V gene encodes CDR1 MGHDK and CDR2 SYGVNS. Trimming stripped 4 bases from V and 2 bases from J, with 8 bases between. The CDR3 DNA reads as TGTGCCAGCAGTGGGGACACCAACTATGGCTACACCTTC. Translating gives CASSGDTNYGYTF.

The V call is TRBV2, the J call TRBJ2-3, with 7 bases fitting TRBD1. The germline V gene encodes CDR1 SNHLY and CDR2 FYNNEI. V shed 8 bases and J 4 bases; nucleotides not matched to a gene: 12. There are 15 residues in the CDR3. CDR3 region: CASGVRDRPSDTQYF. In DNA, the CDR3 is TGTGCCAGCGGTGTCCGGGACAGACCCTCAGATACGCAGTATTTT.

The rearrangement links TRBV2 to TRBJ1-1; perhaps TRBD1 as D (5 bases). V dropped 5 bases and J dropped 4 bases, with 14 bases sitting between them. The CDR3 runs to 14 residues. The germline V gene has CDR1 SNHLY and CDR2 FYNNEI. DNA for the CDR3: TGTGCCAGCAGTTACAACAGGAACCCCACTGAAGCTTTCTTT. Its protein is CASSYNRNPTEAFF.

This chain uses TRBV4-1 with TRBJ2-5, with 7 bases lining up with TRBD2. J gave up 5 bases and V 4 bases, and 13 bases lay outside the gene matches. This CDR3 region has 16 residues. CDR1 MGHRA and CDR2 YSYEKL come from the germline V gene. CDR3 amino acids: CASSLSPSGNEETQYF. The CDR3 bases are TGCGCCAGCAGCCTTTCTCCTAGCGGAAATGAGGAGACCCAGTACTTC.